This paragraph reports one TCR beta chain. What it recognizes is unknown. The CDR3 length is 14 residues. The V gene lost 5 bases and the J gene lost 4 bases, with 14 bases spanning the gap. Germline V gene sequence: CDR1 SGHTA, CDR2 FQGNSA. The data were taken from a study of OX40 agonist ivuxolimab in advanced cancers. Findings of the study overall: Low normalized T-cell clonal expansion was also seen in some nonresponders.

Here immunoSEQ multiplex PCR was the method, and the copy in TCRdb shows in-frame clones only, minus some. This table has roughly 53,000 clones, more than 75% appearing once. No patient had autoimmune disease or received systemic immunosuppression. The J gene is TRBJ2-5, the V gene TRBV7-2; D perhaps matches TRBD2 (5 bases). Sequenced material: CD4+ or CD8+ T cells sorted from blood, taken in a trial of the OX40 agonist ivuxolimab. This TCR was sampled from an adult with an advanced solid tumor such as melanoma, head and neck, liver or kidney cancer. The CDR3 DNA reads as TGTGCCAGCAGCCCGACTACCAAGGCAGAGACCCAGTACTTC. Protein sequence: CASSPTTKAETQYF. The full variable domain, completed using reference TRBV7-2 and TRBJ2-5, is GAGVSQSPSNKVTEKGKDVELRCDPISGHTALYWYRQSLGQGLEFLIYFQGNSAPDKSGLPSDRFSAERTGGSVSTLTIQRTQQEDSAVYLCASSPTTKAETQYFGPGTRLLVL.